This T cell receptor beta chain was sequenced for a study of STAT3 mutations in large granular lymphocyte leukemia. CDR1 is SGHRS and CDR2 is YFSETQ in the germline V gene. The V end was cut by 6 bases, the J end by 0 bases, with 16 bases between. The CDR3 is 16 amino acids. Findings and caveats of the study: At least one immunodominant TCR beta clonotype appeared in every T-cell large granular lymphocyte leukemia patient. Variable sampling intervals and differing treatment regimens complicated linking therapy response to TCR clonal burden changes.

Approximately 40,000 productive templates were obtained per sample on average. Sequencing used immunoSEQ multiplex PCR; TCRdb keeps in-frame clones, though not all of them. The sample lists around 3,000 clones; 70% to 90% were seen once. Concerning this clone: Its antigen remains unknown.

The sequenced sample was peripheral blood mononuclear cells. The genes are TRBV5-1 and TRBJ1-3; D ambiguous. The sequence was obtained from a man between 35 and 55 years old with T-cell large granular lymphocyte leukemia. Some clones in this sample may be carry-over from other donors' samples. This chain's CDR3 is CASIHSAESSGNTIYF. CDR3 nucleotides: TGCGCCAGCATCCATTCTGCGGAGAGCTCTGGAAACACCATATATTTT.